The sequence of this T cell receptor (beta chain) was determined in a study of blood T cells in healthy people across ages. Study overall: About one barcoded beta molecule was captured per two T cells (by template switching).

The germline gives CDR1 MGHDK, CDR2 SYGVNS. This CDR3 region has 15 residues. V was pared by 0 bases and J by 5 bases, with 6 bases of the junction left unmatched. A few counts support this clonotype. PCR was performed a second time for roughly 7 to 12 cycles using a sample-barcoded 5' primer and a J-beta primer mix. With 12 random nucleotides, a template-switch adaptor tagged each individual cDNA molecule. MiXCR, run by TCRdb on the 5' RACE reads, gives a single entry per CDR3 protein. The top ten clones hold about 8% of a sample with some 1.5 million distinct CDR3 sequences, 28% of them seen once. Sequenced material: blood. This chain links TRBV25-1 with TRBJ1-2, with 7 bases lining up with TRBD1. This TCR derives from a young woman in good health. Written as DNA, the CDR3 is TGTGCCAGCAGTGAATATGGTACAGGGGATTATGGCTACACCTTC. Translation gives CASSEYGTGDYGYTF.